A single sample gave rise to the 12 T cell receptor beta chains below, sequenced in a study of post-analysis software for immune sequencing data. Overall study results and limits: Patients had higher frequencies than controls of about 5 TRBV segments, including TRBV5-6, TRBV5-1 and TRBV20-1.

Unique molecular identifiers featured in each of the TCR beta cDNA libraries. TCRdb re-called the PCR reads through MiXCR, storing one row per CDR3 protein. The profile shows a few hundred thousand distinct CDR3 sequences, approximately 34% of them singletons. These receptors' antigens are unknown. The source material was blood. These receptors came from a girl aged 5-17 years with multiple sclerosis.

This clonotype turned up a few times. This could be a read error, since a much larger clone is one nucleotide away. The gene calls are TRBV5-5 and TRBJ2-7; D is perhaps TRBD1 (5 bases). V was pared by 3 bases and J by 2 bases, with 15 bases between. Germline assignment: CDR1 SGHKS and CDR2 YYEKEE (reference sequence). The length of the CDR3 is 15 residues. Here the CDR3 DNA reads TGTGCCAGCAGCTGGGATTGGGGCAGTCCCTACGAGCAGTACTTC. It specifies CASSWDWGSPYEQYF.

Concerning this clonotype: This may stem from a read error, because a much larger clone lies one nucleotide away. The rearrangement joins TRBV18 to TRBJ2-3; D may be TRBD1 or TRBD2 (5 bases each). Trimming stripped 8 bases from V and 1 base from J, with 28 bases between. The CDR3 length is 19 residues. Germline V gene data show CDR1 as KGHSH and CDR2 as LQKENI. CDR3 coding DNA: TGTGCCAGCCGTGGAGGTCTAGGGACCTGGCGGTCCGGCACAGATACGCAGTATTTT. Its translation: CASRGGLGTWRSGTDTQYF.

This clonotype was seen a handful of times. A much larger clone is a single base away; this may be a read error. This sequence joins TRBV24-1 and TRBJ2-1; D is unresolved. TRBJ2-7 explains the end of the DNA better; the J call may be wrong. The CDR3 sequence is 16 residues long. Germline lookup yields CDR1 KGHDR and CDR2 SFDVKD. This CDR3 is CATSDHSPSSYNEQYF. CDR3 bases: TGTGCCACCAGTGACCACTCCCCGAGCTCCTACAATGAGCAGTACTTC.

This clonotype came up many times. The CDR3 reads CSVLDRATEAFF. For the CDR3, the DNA is TGCAGCGTTCTAGACAGGGCCACTGAAGCTTTCTTT. The rearrangement links TRBV29-1 to TRBJ1-1, with 7 positions matching TRBD1. Germline V CDR1 and CDR2: SQVTM, ANQGSEA. V was pared by 5 bases and J by 4 bases, with 4 bases of the junction left unmatched. This CDR3 has 12 residues.

This clonotype showed up many times. The gene calls are TRBV29-1 and TRBJ1-1; unclear D gene. The germline gives CDR1 SQVTM, CDR2 ANQGSEA. The V gene lost 3 bases and the J gene lost 4 bases, with 9 bases spanning the gap. The CDR3 length is 12 residues. The CDR3 spells CSVELSSTEAFF. The CDR3 bases are TGCAGCGTTGAGCTATCGAGCACTGAAGCTTTCTTT.

Worth noting for this clonotype: This sequence may be a read error, since a much larger clone differs from it by one base. The V call is TRBV24-1, the J call TRBJ2-3, with D perhaps matching TRBD1 or TRBD2 (6 bases each). The CDR3 is 15 amino acids. Trimming stripped 6 bases from V and 4 bases from J, with 16 bases between. The germline V gene has CDR1 KGHDR and CDR2 SFDVKD. The CDR3 reads CATSKTGASADTQYF. CDR3 nucleotide sequence: TGTGCCACCAGTAAGACAGGCGCTAGCGCAGATACGCAGTATTTT.

This clonotype was seen only a few times. V is TRBV5-1 and J is TRBJ1-1; the match to TRBD1 covers 9 bases. There are 14 residues in the CDR3. The germline V gene encodes CDR1 SGHRS and CDR2 YFSETQ. With 6 bases clipped from V and 0 bases from J, the junction kept 3 bases outside the gene matches. The CDR3 nucleotides are TGCGCCAGCACGGGGACAGGGATGAACACTGAAGCTTTCTTT. Amino acids: CASTGTGMNTEAFF.

V is TRBV7-2 and J is TRBJ2-1; maybe TRBD1 (6 bases). This CDR3 region has 16 residues. V lost 2 bases and J lost 7, with 18 bases in between. CDR1 is SGHTA and CDR2 is FQGNSA in the germline V gene. The CDR3 DNA is TGTGCCAGCAGCTTAAGGAGAGGGGACACCCCAAATGAGCAGTTCTTC. As protein: CASSLRRGDTPNEQFF.

This clonotype was counted ten times or more. The rearrangement uses TRBV5-1 and TRBJ2-5, with 8 bases identical to TRBD2. With V trimmed by 7 bases and J by 1 base, 12 bases remained unmatched. The CDR3 has 16 amino acids. CDR1 is SGHRS and CDR2 is YFSETQ in the germline V gene. CDR3 amino acids: CASSRGGALAQETQYF. For the CDR3, the DNA is TGCGCCAGCTCACGGGGGGGCGCGTTGGCCCAAGAGACCCAGTACTTC.

The chain uses TRBV7-2 and TRBJ2-2; 7 bases fit TRBD1. CDR1 SGHTA and CDR2 FQGNSA come from the germline V gene. V was pared by 10 bases and J by 3 bases, with 2 bases of the junction left unmatched. This CDR3 region has 12 residues. CDR3 sequence reads: CAKQGDTGELFF. The CDR3 DNA follows: TGTGCCAAGCAGGGGGACACCGGGGAGCTGTTTTTT.

On this clonotype: A much larger clone differs by one base, so this may be a read error. The chain joins TRBV7-3 to TRBJ2-1; D assignment may be TRBD1 or TRBD2 (5 bases each). The J call may be incorrect, as the DNA end agrees better with TRBJ2-7. CDR1 and CDR2 from the germline V gene are SGHTA and FQGTGA. The CDR3 is 14 residues long. CDR3 region: CASSRGTEYNEQYF. Here the CDR3 DNA reads TGTGCCAGCAGCCGAGGGACGGAATACAATGAGCAGTACTTC.

This clonotype has a count of ten or more. V and J are TRBV28 and TRBJ2-3, with 8 bases identical to TRBD2. Germline V gene lookup returns CDR1 MDHEN and CDR2 SYDVKM. V shed 7 bases, J shed 5 bases, and the junction held 11 bases outside the gene matches. The CDR3 has 15 amino acids. The CDR3, as DNA: TGTGCCAGCAACTTATATAGCGGGGCTGGAGATACGCAGTATTTT. Residues: CASNLYSGAGDTQYF.